This record covers a single T cell receptor beta chain. Profiled with immunoSEQ multiplex PCR; TCRdb holds only in-frame clones, not every one. In the table there are 130,000 or so clones, around nine tenths of which are singletons. CDR1 is SGDLS, CDR2 YYNGEE, per germline. The V end lost 1 base, the J end lost 3 bases, and 12 bases lay between the germline ends. This CDR3 comprises 15 residues. The sample comes from a study of control samples from healthy donors and cancer patients. The sequencing sample was made of blood. This clonotype was obtained from a man between 18 and 29 years old in good health. The J gene is TRBJ2-3, the V gene TRBV9; D is uncertain. This CDR3 is CASSVFAAGTDTQYF. As DNA, the CDR3 is TGTGCCAGCAGCGTATTCGCGGCTGGGACAGATACGCAGTATTTT.